This TCR beta chain was sequenced for a study of regulatory T cells in long-lasting Graves disease. Described time point: newly diagnosed GD, antithyroid drugs for less than 3 months. RNA isolated from PBMCs was used to make the TCR library. This clonotype has at least ten counts. To make TCR beta libraries, researchers used iRepertoire HTBI primers and Arm-PCR of CDR3 regions. TCRdb re-called the multiplex PCR reads through MiXCR, storing one row per CDR3 protein. The table lists roughly 560,000 distinct CDR3 sequences, about 16% of them singletons. V dropped 6 bases and J dropped 11 bases, with 10 bases sitting between them. The CDR3 covers 11 residues. The same sample was also used in a study of T cells in Graves' hyperthyroidism and ophthalmopathy.

The chain employs TRBV12-3 or TRBV12-4 and TRBJ1-4, with D possibly matching TRBD1 (5 bases). The source material was peripheral blood mononuclear cells (PBMCs), sampled at new diagnosis, from a patient treated with antithyroid drugs. The TCR originated in a woman aged 35-65 years with Graves disease. CDR3 amino acids: CASSWAGKLFF. CDR3 nucleotide sequence: TGTGCCAGCAGCTGGGCAGGGAAACTGTTTTTT.